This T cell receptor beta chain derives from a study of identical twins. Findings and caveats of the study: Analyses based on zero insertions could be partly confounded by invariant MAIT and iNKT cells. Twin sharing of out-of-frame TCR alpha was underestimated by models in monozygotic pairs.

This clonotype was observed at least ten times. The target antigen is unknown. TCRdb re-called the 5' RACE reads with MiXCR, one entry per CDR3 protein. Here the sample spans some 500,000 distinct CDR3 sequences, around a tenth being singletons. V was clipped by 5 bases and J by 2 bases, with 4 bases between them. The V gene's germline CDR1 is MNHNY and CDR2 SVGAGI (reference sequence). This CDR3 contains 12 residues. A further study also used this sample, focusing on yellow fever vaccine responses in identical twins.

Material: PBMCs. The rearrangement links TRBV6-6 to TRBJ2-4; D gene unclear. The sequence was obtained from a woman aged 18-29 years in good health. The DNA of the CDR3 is TGTGCCAGCAGTCGACCCAAAAACATTCAGTACTTC. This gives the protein CASSRPKNIQYF.